Presented here are 25 T cell receptor beta chains from one specimen sequenced in a study of response to subunit inactivated influenza vaccine (dated by TCRdb to between 2017 and 2018). Library preparation was by RT-PCR. The sequencing machine was an Illumina HiSeq 2500. The public reads were run again by TCRdb, first through fastp at Q25 and then through MiXCR, and only productive beta chains were kept. Rows are unified per CDR3 protein, each entry keeping the most common DNA and genes. Recorded for this sample are about half a million distinct CDR3 sequences; roughly 8.2% of them occurred a single time. 10% to 15% of the sample is held by the ten biggest clonotypes. Sample: PBMCs from blood, taken around 25 months after vaccination. The receptors were sampled from a man between 50 and 75 years old who received an inactivated influenza vaccine. Donor details come from another sample of the same person, matched by shared clones.

This clonotype was seen repeatedly, ten times or more. The genes are TRBV5-1 and TRBJ1-1; D remains unclear. Trimming cost V 4 bases and J 1 base, with 17 bases left between them. The germline V gene has CDR1 SGHRS and CDR2 YFSETQ. This CDR3 has 16 residues. CDR3 amino acids: CASSPRFADQNTEAFF. DNA for the CDR3: TGCGCCAGCAGCCCCCGTTTTGCAGACCAGAACACTGAAGCTTTCTTT.

This clonotype appeared a few times. The rearrangement joins TRBV12-3 or TRBV12-4 to TRBJ1-5; D is unresolved. V dropped 3 bases and J dropped 1 base, with 7 bases sitting between them. This CDR3 contains 14 residues. For the CDR3, the DNA is TGTGCCAGCAGTTTTGCGGACAGCAATCAGCCCCAGCATTTT. Protein sequence: CASSFADSNQPQHF.

J is TRBJ1-5 and V is TRBV5-6; tentatively, D is TRBD1 (6 bases). The V gene's germline CDR1 is SGHDT and CDR2 YYEEEE. Trimming cost V 3 bases and J 5 bases, with 12 bases left between them. This CDR3 comprises 14 residues. The CDR3 protein is CASSSQGGDQPQHF. The DNA of the CDR3 is TGTGCCAGCAGCTCACAGGGTGGGGATCAGCCCCAGCATTTT.

This clonotype was picked up a small number of times. The chain couples TRBV28 to TRBJ2-5; D unclear. The CDR3 sequence is 14 residues long. Germline V CDR1 and CDR2: MDHEN, SYDVKM. The V end lost 4 bases, the J end lost 2 bases, and 11 bases lay between the germline ends. CDR3 sequence: CASSYDELQETQYF. CDR3 DNA: TGTGCCAGCAGTTACGATGAATTACAAGAGACCCAGTACTTC.

The table lists this clonotype with many counts. The CDR3 nucleotides read TGCGCCAGCAGCCAAGGGACAGGCCTCGGGACTAATGAAAAACTGTTTTTT. It codes for CASSQGTGLGTNEKLFF. This rearrangement joins TRBV4-3 to TRBJ1-4; 7 bases agree with TRBD1. Germline V gene lookup returns CDR1 LGHNA and CDR2 YSLEER. There are 17 residues in the CDR3. Losses at the gene ends were 1 base for V and 2 bases for J; bases not matched to a gene: 7.

The chain carries TRBV4-2 and TRBJ2-7, with 11 positions matching TRBD1. Germline V CDR1 and CDR2: LGHNA, YNFKEQ. This CDR3 has 16 amino acids. Unmatched junction bases numbered 4, after V lost 1 base and J lost 2 bases. DNA for the CDR3: TGTGCCAGCAGCCAAGGGTGGGACAGGGGGACCTACGAGCAGTACTTC. It codes for CASSQGWDRGTYEQYF.

This clonotype appeared once. V and J are TRBV3-1 and TRBJ2-3; D is unclear. Germline-derived CDR1 and CDR2 are LGHDT and YNNKEL (reference sequence). V lost 1 base and J 4 bases, leaving 12 bases between the germline ends. The CDR3 has 15 residues. The CDR3 DNA reads as TGTGCCAGCAGCCAAGCCACTTCCTTGGCAGATACGCAGTATTTT. Amino acid sequence: CASSQATSLADTQYF.

This clonotype was counted only a few times. The CDR3 here is CASRQGITDTQYF. In DNA, the CDR3 is TGTGCCAGCAGACAGGGTATCACAGATACGCAGTATTTT. The V and J genes are TRBV7-2 and TRBJ2-3; D might be TRBD1 (6 bases). The CDR3 consists of 13 residues. Germline V lookup: CDR1 SGHTA, CDR2 FQGNSA. V was clipped by 6 bases and J by 2 bases, with 9 bases between them.

The rearrangement joins TRBV27 to TRBJ2-7; 9 bases agree with TRBD2. The CDR3 loop spans 15 amino acids. Germline V gene lookup returns CDR1 MNHEY and CDR2 SMNVEV (reference sequence). Trimming cost V 6 bases and J 9 bases; bases outside gene matches: 15. CDR3: CASSQEYAGGNRQYF. The DNA of the CDR3 is TGTGCCAGCAGCCAGGAATATGCGGGGGGGAATAGGCAGTACTTC.

In regard to this clonotype: Just one base apart from a much larger clone, this may be a read error. The CDR3 DNA sequence: TGTGCCAGCAGTCGCCGCGCCATGGGCAGATCCTACAATGAGCAGTTCTTC. Translation: CASSRRAMGRSYNEQFF. This chain joins TRBV12-3 or TRBV12-4 and TRBJ2-1; D is undetermined. Trimming shortened V by 5 bases and J by 1 base, and 18 bases separated the two germline ends. This CDR3 has 17 amino acids.

V usage is TRBV6-1 and J usage is TRBJ2-3; D is possibly TRBD2 (6 bases). Trimming removed 8 bases from V and 1 base from J, with 16 bases in between. The CDR3 consists of 15 residues. The V gene's germline CDR1 is MNHNS and CDR2 SASEGT. The CDR3 loop reads CASEPRDSRTDTQYF. For the CDR3, the DNA is TGTGCCAGCGAACCCCGGGACTCGCGCACAGATACGCAGTATTTT.

This clonotype came up a few times. This rearrangement joins TRBV4-3 to TRBJ1-5; D gene unclear. Per the germline V gene, CDR1 is LGHNA and CDR2 is YSLEER. The CDR3 runs 15 residues. Trimming removed 0 bases at V and 3 bases at J, with 9 bases between. The CDR3 is CASSQDLGNNQPQHF. The CDR3, as DNA: TGCGCCAGCAGCCAAGATCTCGGCAACAATCAGCCCCAGCATTTT.

The genes are TRBV11-2 and TRBJ2-1, with 12 nucleotides matching TRBD2. The germline gives CDR1 SGHAT, CDR2 FQNNGV. The trim removed 2 bases at V and 0 bases at J, leaving 8 bases unmatched. This CDR3 comprises 19 residues. The CDR3 nucleotides read TGTGCCAGCAGCTTAATCGGGACTAGCGGGTTTAGCTCCTACAATGAGCAGTTCTTC. Translation gives CASSLIGTSGFSSYNEQFF.

The chain uses TRBV4-2 and TRBJ1-1; tentative D call: TRBD1 (5 bases). V lost 0 bases to trimming and J lost 3 bases, with 14 bases between them. The CDR3 contains 16 residues. Germline V lookup: CDR1 LGHNA, CDR2 YNFKEQ. The CDR3 region has the DNA TGTGCCAGCAGCCAAGAGTCGGGGGGTTGGGACACTGAAGCTTTCTTT. This codes for CASSQESGGWDTEAFF.

This chain links TRBV12-3 or TRBV12-4 with TRBJ1-2, with TRBD1 as a possible D gene (5 bases). This CDR3 is built from 13 residues. The V end was cut by 5 bases, the J end by 6 bases, with 13 bases between. The CDR3 spells CASSRALGHGYTF. DNA of the CDR3: TGTGCCAGCAGTCGCGCTTTGGGACATGGCTACACCTTC.

This clonotype was seen repeatedly, ten times or more. The rearrangement uses TRBV4-3 and TRBJ1-3, with D unresolved. V shed 0 bases and J shed 0 bases, with 9 bases lying between them. The CDR3 has 16 amino acids. Germline-derived CDR1 and CDR2 are LGHNA and YSLEER. CDR3 nucleotides: TGCGCCAGCAGCCAAGATCGTGGGAACTCTGGAAACACCATATATTTT. Translating it yields CASSQDRGNSGNTIYF.

This clonotype came up many times. This rearrangement joins TRBV5-1 to TRBJ1-2; 7 bases are a match to TRBD1. The V and J ends lost 4 bases and 7 bases, in that order; junction bases with no gene match: 13. The CDR3 totals 15 residues. Germline V lookup: CDR1 SGHRS, CDR2 YFSETQ. CDR3 bases: TGCGCCAGCAGCCGCGTCGGGACAGTAGAAGGTGGCTACACCTTC. Its translation is CASSRVGTVEGGYTF.

This rearrangement joins TRBV5-1 to TRBJ2-3; D is perhaps TRBD2 (5 bases). CDR1 SGHRS and CDR2 YFSETQ come from the germline V gene. The CDR3 has 14 residues. Between the trimmed V and J ends, which lost 0 bases and 6 bases, there was a span of 11 bases. In nucleotides, the CDR3 is TGCGCCAGCAGCTTGGGCAGCGGATTGGATACGCAGTATTTT. Translating it yields CASSLGSGLDTQYF.

This clonotype was detected a few times. The rearrangement links TRBV20-1 to TRBJ1-6, with D tentatively TRBD1 (5 bases). The CDR3 spans 15 residues. The ends were cut back, 4 bases at V and 5 bases at J, with 15 bases in the middle. In germline, CDR1 is DFQATT, CDR2 SNEGSKA (reference sequence). CDR3 bases: TGCAGTGCTATCGGGGACGGTCTGAATAATTCACCCCTCCACTTT. This gives the protein CSAIGDGLNNSPLHF.

This clonotype has ten or more counts. The V and J genes are TRBV29-1 and TRBJ2-1, with 8 nucleotides matching TRBD2. CDR1 SQVTM and CDR2 ANQGSEA come from the germline V gene. V lost 6 bases to trimming and J lost 6 bases; unmatched junction nucleotides: 1. The CDR3 sequence is 11 residues long. As DNA, the CDR3 is TGCAGCGTGGGGACTAGCAATGAGCAGTTCTTC. Its translation: CSVGTSNEQFF.

In its sample, this clonotype was seen a few times. V is TRBV20-1 and J is TRBJ2-7; D may be TRBD1 (7 bases). Germline-derived CDR1 and CDR2 are DFQATT and SNEGSKA (reference sequence). The ends were cut back, 1 base at V and 5 bases at J, with 15 bases in the middle. CDR3 length: 14 amino acids. The CDR3 DNA follows: TGCAGTGCTAGAGCCTCAGGGGGGAGGAACGAGCAGTACTTC. It encodes CSARASGGRNEQYF.

The chain joins TRBV30 to TRBJ2-1; maybe TRBD1 (5 bases). The CDR3 runs to 13 residues. CDR1 is GTSNPN, CDR2 SVGIG, per germline (reference sequence). V was pared by 0 bases and J by 7 bases, with 10 bases between. Here the CDR3 reads CAWSVKGVNEQFF. Here the CDR3 DNA reads TGTGCCTGGAGTGTAAAAGGGGTAAATGAGCAGTTCTTC.

The J gene is TRBJ2-3, the V gene TRBV12-3 or TRBV12-4; the D gene is possibly TRBD2 (6 bases). This CDR3 has 15 amino acids. V was clipped by 6 bases and J by 4 bases, with 17 bases between them. This CDR3 is CASSSVLRRADTQYF. In DNA form, the CDR3 reads TGTGCCAGCAGCTCGGTTTTACGGAGGGCAGATACGCAGTATTTT.

This clonotype turned up a few times. The rearrangement links TRBV7-2 to TRBJ1-2; no clear D gene. Trimming shortened V by 2 bases and J by 1 base, and 8 bases separated the two germline ends. The CDR3 is 14 residues long. Germline V gives CDR1 SGHTA, CDR2 FQGNSA. This chain's CDR3 is CASSLLQNNYGYTF. Here the CDR3 DNA reads TGTGCCAGCAGCTTACTGCAGAATAACTATGGCTACACCTTC.

This clonotype was observed at least ten times. V is TRBV7-2 and J is TRBJ2-3, with TRBD1 as a possible D gene (5 bases). The CDR3 length is 13 residues. Between the trimmed V and J ends, which lost 3 bases and 4 bases, there was a span of 8 bases. Germline values: CDR1 SGHTA, CDR2 FQGNSA. The CDR3 DNA follows: TGTGCCAGCAGCTTCAGGGTTGCAGATACGCAGTATTTT. Its translation: CASSFRVADTQYF.